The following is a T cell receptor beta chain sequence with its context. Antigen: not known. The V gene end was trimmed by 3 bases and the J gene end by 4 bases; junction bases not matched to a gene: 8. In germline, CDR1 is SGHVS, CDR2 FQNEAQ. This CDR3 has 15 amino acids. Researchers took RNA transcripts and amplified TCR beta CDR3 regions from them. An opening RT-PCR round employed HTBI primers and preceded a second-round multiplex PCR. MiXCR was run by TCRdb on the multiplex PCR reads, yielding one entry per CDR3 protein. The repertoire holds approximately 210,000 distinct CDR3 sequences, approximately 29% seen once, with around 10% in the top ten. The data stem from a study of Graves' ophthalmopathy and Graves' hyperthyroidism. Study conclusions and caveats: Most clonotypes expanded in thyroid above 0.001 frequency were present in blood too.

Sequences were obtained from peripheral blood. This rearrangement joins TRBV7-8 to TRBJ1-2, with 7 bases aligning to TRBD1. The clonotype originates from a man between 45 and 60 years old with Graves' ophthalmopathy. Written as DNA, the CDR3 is TGTGCCAGCAGCTTCGACAGGGTCCCACGCTATGGCTACACCTTC. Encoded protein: CASSFDRVPRYGYTF.